The 13 T cell receptor beta chains in this list originate from one sample, sequenced in a study of shared clonotypes between healthy human individuals (TCRdb year 2020). Library creation used the immunoSEQ multiplex PCR assay. The source is immuneACCESS, and TCRdb retained only in-frame sequences with V and J called. Part of the clones is not carried over; for the studies checked, unresolved V genes explain less than half of this, and the remainder is unexplained. Across this sample there are 2 million to 2.5 million clones, with 85% to 95% seen only once. The leading ten clones occupy approximately 0.39% of the sample. Sequenced: naive CD4+ T cells from PBMCs. This specimen's cell subset or site label, interpreted: CD45RA+ positively selected. The receptors originated from a man between 18 and 35 years old in good health. Some clones in this sample may be carry-over from other donors' samples.

The chain links TRBV19 to TRBJ1-2; D is uncertain. The germline V and J ends were trimmed by 2 bases and 4 bases, with 14 bases remaining between them. The germline CDR1 and CDR2 sequences are LNHDA and SQIVND (reference sequence). The CDR3 extends over 15 amino acids. This CDR3 reads CASSIRPDVSYGYTF. Here the CDR3 DNA reads TGTGCCAGTAGTATAAGGCCCGACGTTAGCTATGGCTACACCTTC. Full variable domain (rest looked up from reference TRBV19 and TRBJ1-2): DGGITQSPKYLFRKEGQNVTLSCEQNLNHDAMYWYRQDPGQGLRLIYYSQIVNDFQKGDIAEGYSVSREKKESFPLTVTSAQKNPTAFYLCASSIRPDVSYGYTFGSGTRLTVV.

The chain carries TRBV7-6 and TRBJ2-5; D is uncertain. The germline V and J ends were trimmed by 8 bases and 2 bases, with 9 bases remaining between them. Germline V gives CDR1 SGHVS, CDR2 FNYEAQ. CDR3 length: 12 amino acids. The CDR3 here is CASYRHQETQYF. CDR3 bases: TGTGCCAGCTATCGTCATCAAGAGACCCAGTACTTC.

This sequence joins TRBV5-4 and TRBJ2-6; no clear D. This CDR3 has 17 residues. Deletions cut 2 bases from V and 3 bases from J, with 15 bases between. Per the germline V gene, CDR1 is SGHNT and CDR2 is YYREEE (reference sequence). The CDR3 DNA follows: TGTGCCAGCAGCTTAAGGGCTCTCAGTGATGGGGCCAACGTCCTGACTTTC. Translated, it gives CASSLRALSDGANVLTF.

Note on this clone: Additional DNA sequences in this sample encode the identical CDR3. The rearrangement uses TRBV9 and TRBJ2-5; a possible D gene is TRBD1 (5 bases). Trimming took off 4 bases at V and 1 base at J, with 11 bases between the two ends. Germline loops: CDR1 SGDLS, CDR2 YYNGEE. CDR3 length: 14 residues. The CDR3 here is CASSPGQGQETQYF. The CDR3 coding sequence is TGTGCCAGCAGCCCAGGTCAGGGCCAAGAGACCCAGTACTTC.

The genes are TRBV4-2 and TRBJ2-7; D gene uncertain. Germline V gives CDR1 LGHNA, CDR2 YNFKEQ. V lost 0 bases and J lost 1, with 13 bases in between. The CDR3 runs to 16 residues. Here the CDR3 reads CASSQDLTPGSYEQYF. The DNA of the CDR3 is TGTGCCAGCAGCCAAGATTTGACACCAGGATCCTACGAGCAGTACTTC.

The chain employs TRBV30 and TRBJ2-2; D is uncertain. CDR1 and CDR2 from the germline V gene are GTSNPN and SVGIG (reference sequence). V lost 2 bases and J 2 bases, leaving 15 bases between the germline ends. The CDR3 spans 16 residues. The CDR3 spells CAWSWPAGRNTGELFF. CDR3 nucleotides: TGTGCCTGGAGTTGGCCTGCCGGGCGAAACACCGGGGAGCTGTTTTTT.

The V and J genes are TRBV28 and TRBJ2-5, with no clear D. This CDR3 has 15 residues. The ends were cut back, 2 bases at V and 1 base at J, with 11 bases in the middle. Germline values: CDR1 MDHEN, CDR2 SYDVKM. This CDR3 is CASSLRRIFQETQYF. The CDR3 DNA is TGTGCCAGCAGTTTACGGAGAATCTTCCAAGAGACCCAGTACTTC.

This chain joins TRBV5-1 and TRBJ2-2; TRBD1 matches at 7 bases. The CDR3 loop spans 17 amino acids. After removal of 4 bases from V and 4 bases from J, the junction contained 13 bases not matched to a gene. Germline V lookup: CDR1 SGHRS, CDR2 YFSETQ. The CDR3 DNA is TGCGCCAGCAGCATTGCCCGAGGACAGGCTGGCACCGGGGAGCTGTTTTTT. It encodes CASSIARGQAGTGELFF. Supplemented by reference TRBV5-1 and TRBJ2-2, the full variable domain reads KAGVTQTPRYLIKTRGQQVTLSCSPISGHRSVSWYQQTPGQGLQFLFEYFSETQRNKGNFPGRFSGRQFSNSRSEMNVSTLELGDSALYLCASSIARGQAGTGELFFGEGSRLTVL.

As regards this clone: Different DNA sequences within this sample yield the same CDR3. The V call is TRBV4-1, the J call TRBJ2-3, with D possibly TRBD2 on 6 matching bases. The germline V and J ends were trimmed by 0 bases and 6 bases, with 10 bases remaining between them. The CDR3 contains 14 residues. Germline V gene sequence: CDR1 MGHRA, CDR2 YSYEKL. CDR3 bases: TGCGCCAGCAGCCAAGAGGGCGGGACCGATACGCAGTATTTT. As protein: CASSQEGGTDTQYF.

In this sample, this clone turned up once. The CDR3 region is CASSLDPRGQGNYGYTF. CDR3 sequence (DNA): TGTGCCAGCAGCTTGGACCCAAGGGGACAGGGGAACTATGGCTACACCTTC. The chain links TRBV5-4 to TRBJ1-2; 10 bases are shared with TRBD1. Germline trimming cut 0 bases from V and 2 bases from J; bases unmatched to any gene: 7. The germline CDR1 and CDR2 sequences are SGHNT and YYREEE (reference sequence). The CDR3 sequence is 17 residues long.

The V and J genes are TRBV6-1 and TRBJ2-3; D call uncertain. The V and J ends lost 2 bases and 2 bases respectively, with 8 bases between them. The CDR3 has 14 residues. Germline CDR1 reads MNHNS; CDR2 reads SASEGT. The CDR3 region has the DNA TGTGCCAGCAGTGAACGTGGGATCACAGATACGCAGTATTTT. Protein product: CASSERGITDTQYF.

CDR3 sequence: CASSVDGADSYNEQFF. Written as DNA, the CDR3 is TGTGCCAGCAGCGTAGATGGGGCGGACTCCTACAATGAGCAGTTCTTC. The V call is TRBV9, the J call TRBJ2-1; TRBD1 is a possible D gene (5 bases). V lost 0 bases and J lost 0, with 10 bases in between. There are 16 residues in the CDR3. Germline CDR1 is SGDLS and CDR2 is YYNGEE.

The chain links TRBV19 to TRBJ1-2, with no clear D. Germline-derived CDR1 and CDR2 are LNHDA and SQIVND (reference sequence). The CDR3 is 13 residues long. Trimming left V 6 bases short and J 6 bases short, with 14 bases between. CDR3 protein: CASRETLVNGYTF. DNA for the CDR3: TGTGCCAGTAGGGAGACATTAGTGAATGGCTACACCTTC.